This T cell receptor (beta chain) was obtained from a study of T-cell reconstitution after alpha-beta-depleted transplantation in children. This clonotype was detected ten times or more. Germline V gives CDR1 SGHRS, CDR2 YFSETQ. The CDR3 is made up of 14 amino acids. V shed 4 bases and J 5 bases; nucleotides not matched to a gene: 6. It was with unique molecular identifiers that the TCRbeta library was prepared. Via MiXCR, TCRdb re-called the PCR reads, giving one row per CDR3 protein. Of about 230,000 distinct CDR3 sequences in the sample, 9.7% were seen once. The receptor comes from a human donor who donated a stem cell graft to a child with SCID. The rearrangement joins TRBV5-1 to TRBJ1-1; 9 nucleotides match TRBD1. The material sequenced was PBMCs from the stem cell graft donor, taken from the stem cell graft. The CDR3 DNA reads TGCGCCAGCAGCCCGGCGGGACAGGGAACTGAAGCTTTCTTT. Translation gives CASSPAGQGTEAFF.